Here is one T cell receptor (beta chain) with its context. The antigen is not known. The V end lost 8 bases, the J end lost 0 bases, and 10 bases lay between the germline ends. CDR1 and CDR2 (germline): LNHDA, SQIVND (reference sequence). CDR3 length equals 13 residues. This entry comes from a study of T cell responses to AZD1222 COVID-19 vaccine. Findings and caveats of the study: Clonal diversity was possibly underestimated; the donors were predominantly white British and more often female.

Generated by immunoSEQ multiplex PCR, the TCRdb table keeps only in-frame clones and is missing some. The table has some 120,000 clones, about nine tenths seen once; the top ten hold roughly 4%. The receptor was derived from an adult in good health. The starting material was peripheral blood, obtained on day 0 of AZD1222 vaccination. This sequence joins TRBV19 and TRBJ1-1; tentatively, D is TRBD1 (6 bases). The DNA for the CDR3 is TGTGCCAGTCGACAGGCCTTGAACACTGAAGCTTTCTTT. Amino acids: CASRQALNTEAFF.